The entry that follows covers one TCR beta chain sequence. Losses at the gene ends were 4 bases for V and 0 bases for J; bases not matched to a gene: 14. The CDR3 extends over 19 amino acids. In germline, CDR1 is ENHRY, CDR2 SYGVKD. These data are taken from a study of T cell changes during pregnancy in multiple sclerosis. Sequencing used immunoSEQ multiplex PCR; TCRdb keeps in-frame clones, though not all of them. Seen here are approximately 11,000 clones, around 89% observed once, and the top ten hold 4% to 6%. The sequence was collected from a female donor in good health, enrolled as a control in a pregnancy study. Specimen: CD8+ T cells from peripheral blood mononuclear cells, collected in the first trimester of pregnancy. The V call is TRBV10-3, the J call TRBJ1-5; 8 bases align to TRBD1. The CDR3 DNA is TGTGCCATCAGTGCCACCTCCGGGACAGGCTCGAATAGCAATCAGCCCCAGCATTTT. It is translated as CAISATSGTGSNSNQPQHF.